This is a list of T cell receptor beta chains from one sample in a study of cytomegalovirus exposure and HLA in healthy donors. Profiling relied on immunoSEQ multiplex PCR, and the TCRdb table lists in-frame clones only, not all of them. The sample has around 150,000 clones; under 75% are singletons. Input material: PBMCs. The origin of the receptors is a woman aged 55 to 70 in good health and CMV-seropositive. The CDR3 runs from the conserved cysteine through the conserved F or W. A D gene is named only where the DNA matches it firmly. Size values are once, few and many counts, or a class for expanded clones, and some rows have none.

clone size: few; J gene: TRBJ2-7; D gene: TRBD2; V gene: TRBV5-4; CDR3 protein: CASSDSGLAGTYEQYF; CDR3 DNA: TGTGCCAGCAGCGACTCGGGACTAGCGGGAACCTACGAGCAGTACTTC
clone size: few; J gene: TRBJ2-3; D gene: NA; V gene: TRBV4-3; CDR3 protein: CASSQDRVGGATSQDTQYF; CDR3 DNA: TGCGCCAGCAGCCAAGATAGAGTGGGCGGGGCGACAAGTCAGGATACGCAGTATTTT
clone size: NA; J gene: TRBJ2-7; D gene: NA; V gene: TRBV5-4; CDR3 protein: CASSLDGTYEQYF; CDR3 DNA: TGTGCCAGCAGCTTGGACGGTACCTACGAGCAGTACTTC
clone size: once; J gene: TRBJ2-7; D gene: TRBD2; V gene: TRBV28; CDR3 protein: CASSPQRGPYEQYF; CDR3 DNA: TGTGCCAGCAGTCCCCAGCGGGGCCCCTACGAGCAGTACTTC
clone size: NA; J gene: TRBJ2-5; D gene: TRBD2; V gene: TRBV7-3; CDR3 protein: CASSLKRDSAQYF; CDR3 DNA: TGTGCCAGCAGCTTAAAGCGGGATTCTGCCCAGTACTTC
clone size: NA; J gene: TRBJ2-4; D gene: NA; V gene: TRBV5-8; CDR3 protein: CASSLRQGLRANIQYF; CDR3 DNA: TGTGCCAGCAGCTTGCGTCAGGGGCTGAGGGCAAACATTCAGTACTTC
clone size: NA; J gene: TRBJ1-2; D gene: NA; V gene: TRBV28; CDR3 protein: CASSLPAQSGYTF; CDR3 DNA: TGTGCCAGCAGTTTACCCGCCCAAAGCGGCTACACCTTC
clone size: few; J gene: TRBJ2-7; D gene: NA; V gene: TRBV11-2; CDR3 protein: CASLLVDEQYF; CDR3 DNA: TGTGCCAGCTTACTAGTTGACGAGCAGTACTTC
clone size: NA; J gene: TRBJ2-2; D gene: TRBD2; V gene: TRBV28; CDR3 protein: CATVRAGDFAGELFF; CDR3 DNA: TGTGCCACTGTTCGGGCGGGGGATTTTGCCGGGGAGCTGTTTTTT
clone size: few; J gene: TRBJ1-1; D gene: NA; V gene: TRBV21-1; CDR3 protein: CASSTRPTDRQTEAFF; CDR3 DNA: TGTGCCAGCAGCACTCGGCCGACTGACAGGCAGACTGAAGCTTTCTTT
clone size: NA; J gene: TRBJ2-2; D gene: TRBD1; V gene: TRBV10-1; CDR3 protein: CASRPGQGAGELFF; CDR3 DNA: TGCGCCAGCAGACCGGGACAGGGTGCCGGGGAGCTGTTTTTT
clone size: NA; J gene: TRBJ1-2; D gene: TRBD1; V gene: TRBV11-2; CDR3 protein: CASSRDSNYGYTF; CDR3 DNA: TGTGCCAGCAGCCGGGACAGTAACTATGGCTACACCTTC
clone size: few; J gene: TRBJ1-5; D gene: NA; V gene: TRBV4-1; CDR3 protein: CASSLSAGPNQPQHF; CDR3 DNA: TGCGCCAGCAGCCTCTCGGCAGGGCCAAATCAGCCCCAGCATTTT
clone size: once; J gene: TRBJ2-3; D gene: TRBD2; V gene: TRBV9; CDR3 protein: CASSSRTSGSTDTQYF; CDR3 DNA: TGTGCCAGCAGCTCGAGGACTAGCGGGAGCACAGATACGCAGTATTTT
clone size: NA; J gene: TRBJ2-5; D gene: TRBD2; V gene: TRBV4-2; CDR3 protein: CASRSEGREGETQYF; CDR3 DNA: TGTGCCAGCAGATCTGAAGGGCGGGAGGGCGAGACCCAGTACTTC
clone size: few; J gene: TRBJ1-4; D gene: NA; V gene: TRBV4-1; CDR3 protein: CASSTPAAKLFF; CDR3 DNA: TGCGCCAGCAGCACACCCGCGGCTAAACTGTTTTTT
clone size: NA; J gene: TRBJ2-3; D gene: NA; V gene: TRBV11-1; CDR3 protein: CASSSTPTDTQYF; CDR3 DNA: TGTGCCAGCAGCTCGACTCCCACAGATACGCAGTATTTT
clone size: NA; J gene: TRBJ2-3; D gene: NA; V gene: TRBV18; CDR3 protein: CASRRGRSADTQYF; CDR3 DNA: TGTGCCAGCCGGAGGGGGCGATCGGCAGATACGCAGTATTTT
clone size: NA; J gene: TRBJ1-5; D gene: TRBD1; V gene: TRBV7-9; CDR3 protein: CASSSPGQGRGNQPQHF; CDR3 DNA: TGTGCCAGCAGCTCGCCGGGACAGGGTCGGGGTAATCAGCCCCAGCATTTT
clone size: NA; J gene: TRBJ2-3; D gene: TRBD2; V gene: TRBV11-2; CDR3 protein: CASSRIVGLAGSDTQYF; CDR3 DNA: TGTGCCAGCAGCAGGATTGTAGGACTAGCGGGATCAGATACGCAGTATTTT
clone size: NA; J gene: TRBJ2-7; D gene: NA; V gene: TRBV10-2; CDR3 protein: CASGTGSYEQYF; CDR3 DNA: TGCGCCAGCGGCACAGGGTCCTACGAGCAGTACTTC
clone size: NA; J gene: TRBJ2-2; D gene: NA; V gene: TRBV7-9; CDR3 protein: CASSLMNRVGTGELFF; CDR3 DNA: TGTGCCAGCAGCTTAATGAACAGGGTGGGCACCGGGGAGCTGTTTTTT
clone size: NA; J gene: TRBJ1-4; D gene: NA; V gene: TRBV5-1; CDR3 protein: CASSSQPGGAANEKLFF; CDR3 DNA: TGCGCCAGCAGCTCCCAGCCGGGGGGCGCGGCTAATGAAAAACTGTTTTTT
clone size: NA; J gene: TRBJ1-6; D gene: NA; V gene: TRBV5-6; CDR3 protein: CASSLAGGQRSPLHF; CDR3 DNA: TGTGCCAGCAGCTTGGCGGGGGGGCAAAGGTCACCCCTCCACTTT
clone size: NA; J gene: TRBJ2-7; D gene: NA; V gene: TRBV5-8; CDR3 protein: CASSPLTTGVSEQYF; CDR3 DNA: TGTGCCAGCAGCCCCTTGACAACGGGGGTCTCCGAGCAGTACTTC
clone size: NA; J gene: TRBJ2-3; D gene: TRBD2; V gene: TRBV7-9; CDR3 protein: CASSTTSGSGADTQYF; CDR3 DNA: TGTGCCAGCAGCACGACTAGCGGGAGTGGGGCAGATACGCAGTATTTT
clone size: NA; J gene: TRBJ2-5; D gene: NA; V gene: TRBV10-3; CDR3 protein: CAISGGLQETQYF; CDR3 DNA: TGTGCCATCAGCGGAGGACTGCAAGAGACCCAGTACTTC
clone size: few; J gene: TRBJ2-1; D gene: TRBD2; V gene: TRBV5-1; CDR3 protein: CASSLGSSGSTPFFF; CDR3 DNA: TGCGCCAGCAGCTTGGGGTCTAGCGGGAGTACCCCGTTTTTCTTC
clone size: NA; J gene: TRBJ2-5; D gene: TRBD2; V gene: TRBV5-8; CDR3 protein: CASSLEITWVLAGTQETQYF; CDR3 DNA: TGTGCCAGCAGCTTGGAAATCACGTGGGTACTAGCGGGCACTCAAGAGACCCAGTACTTC